Following are 2 T cell receptor beta chains from one sample sequenced in a study of CD8 T cells in Susac syndrome. RNA, at roughly 0.5 to 1 ug, was reverse transcribed with random hexamers. TCRdb re-derived calls from the immunoSEQ multiplex PCR reads in MiXCR, one entry per CDR3 protein. The repertoire consists of 150,000 or so distinct CDR3 sequences, with 95% occurring once and the leading ten covering about 0.15%. The sample consisted of CD4+ T cells from PBMCs. Every receptor here comes from a human donor with Susac syndrome.

The genes are TRBV12-3 or TRBV12-4 and TRBJ2-3; tentatively, D is TRBD1 (5 bases). Trimming stripped 4 bases from V and 0 bases from J, with 14 bases between. CDR3 length equals 16 residues. CDR3 nucleotide sequence: TGTGCCAGCAGTTGGGGCCTAAGTGGGAGCACAGATACGCAGTATTTT. As protein: CASSWGLSGSTDTQYF.

This clonotype was counted between two and nine times. V usage is TRBV7-8 and J usage is TRBJ1-6; TRBD1 might be the D (6 bases). Germline CDR1 reads SGHVS; CDR2 reads FQNEAQ. V lost 1 base and J lost 7, with 8 bases in between. This CDR3 spans 14 amino acids. CDR3 in amino acids: CASSLVQGNSPLHF. In nucleotides, the CDR3 is TGTGCCAGCAGCTTAGTTCAGGGGAATTCACCCCTCCACTTT. Combining the CDR3 with reference TRBV7-8 and TRBJ1-6 gives the whole variable domain GAGVSQSPRYKVAKRGQDVALRCDPISGHVSLFWYQQALGQGPEFLTYFQNEAQLDKSGLPSDRFFAERPEGSVSTLKIQRTQQEDSAVYLCASSLVQGNSPLHFGNGTRLTVT.